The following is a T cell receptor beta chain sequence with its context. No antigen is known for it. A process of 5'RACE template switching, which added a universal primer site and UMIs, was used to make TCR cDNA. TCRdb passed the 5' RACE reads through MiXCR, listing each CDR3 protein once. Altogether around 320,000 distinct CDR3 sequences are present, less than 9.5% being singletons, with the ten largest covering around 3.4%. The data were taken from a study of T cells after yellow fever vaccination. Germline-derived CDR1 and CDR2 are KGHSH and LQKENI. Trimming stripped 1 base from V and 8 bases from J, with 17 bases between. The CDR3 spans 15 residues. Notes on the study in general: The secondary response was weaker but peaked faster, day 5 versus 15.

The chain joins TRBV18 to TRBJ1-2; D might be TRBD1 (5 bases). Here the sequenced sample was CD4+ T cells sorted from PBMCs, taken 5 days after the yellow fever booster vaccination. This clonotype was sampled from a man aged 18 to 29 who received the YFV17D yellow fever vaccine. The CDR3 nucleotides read TGTGCCAGCTCACCACTGACGGGACCGGTTGAAGGCTACACCTTC. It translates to CASSPLTGPVEGYTF.